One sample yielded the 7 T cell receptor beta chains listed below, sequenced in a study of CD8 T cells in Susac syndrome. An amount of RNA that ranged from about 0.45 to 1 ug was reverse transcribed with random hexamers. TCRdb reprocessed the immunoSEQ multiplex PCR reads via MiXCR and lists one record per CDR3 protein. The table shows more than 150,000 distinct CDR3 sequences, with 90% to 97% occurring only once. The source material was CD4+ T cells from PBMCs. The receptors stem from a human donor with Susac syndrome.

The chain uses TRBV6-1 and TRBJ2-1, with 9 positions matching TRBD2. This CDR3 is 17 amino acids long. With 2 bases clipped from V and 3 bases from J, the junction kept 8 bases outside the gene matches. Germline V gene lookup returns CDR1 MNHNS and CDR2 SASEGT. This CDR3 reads CASSERPSGARYNEQFF. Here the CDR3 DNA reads TGTGCCAGCAGTGAAAGACCTAGCGGGGCCCGCTACAATGAGCAGTTCTTC.

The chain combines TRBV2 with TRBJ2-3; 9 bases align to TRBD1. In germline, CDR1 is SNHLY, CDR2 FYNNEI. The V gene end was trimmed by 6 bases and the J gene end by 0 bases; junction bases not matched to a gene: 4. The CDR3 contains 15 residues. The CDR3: CASSGDRASTDTQYF. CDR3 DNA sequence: TGTGCCAGCAGCGGGGACAGGGCTAGCACAGATACGCAGTATTTT.

The CDR3 spells CSARGGIAGETQYF. CDR3 nucleotides: TGCAGTGCTAGAGGGGGGATAGCGGGAGAGACCCAGTACTTC. The rearrangement links TRBV20-1 to TRBJ2-5; 7 bases are shared with TRBD2. Germline assignment: CDR1 DFQATT and CDR2 SNEGSKA (reference sequence). CDR3 length: 14 amino acids. V gave up 1 base and J gave up 4 bases; unmatched junction bases: 6.

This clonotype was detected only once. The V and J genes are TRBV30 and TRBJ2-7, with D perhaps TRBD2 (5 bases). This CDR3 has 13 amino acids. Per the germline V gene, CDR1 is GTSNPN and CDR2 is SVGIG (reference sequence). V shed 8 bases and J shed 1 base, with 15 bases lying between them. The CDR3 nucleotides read TGTGCCGCCCGGGGTAGCGTGTCCTACGAGCAGTACTTC. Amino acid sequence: CAARGSVSYEQYF.

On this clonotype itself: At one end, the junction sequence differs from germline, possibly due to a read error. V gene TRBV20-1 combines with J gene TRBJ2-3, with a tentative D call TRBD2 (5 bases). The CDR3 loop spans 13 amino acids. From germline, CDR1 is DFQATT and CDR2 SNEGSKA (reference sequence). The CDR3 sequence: CSARTPSIDTQYF. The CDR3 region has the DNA TGCAGTGCTAGGACCCCTAGCATAGATACGCAGTATTTT.

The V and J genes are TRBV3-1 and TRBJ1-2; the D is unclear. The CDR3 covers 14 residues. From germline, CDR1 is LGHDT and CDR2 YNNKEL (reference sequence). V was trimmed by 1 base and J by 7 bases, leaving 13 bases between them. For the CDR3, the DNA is TGTGCCAGCAGCCAAGCGCACCAGGAGTCTGGCTACACCTTC. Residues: CASSQAHQESGYTF.

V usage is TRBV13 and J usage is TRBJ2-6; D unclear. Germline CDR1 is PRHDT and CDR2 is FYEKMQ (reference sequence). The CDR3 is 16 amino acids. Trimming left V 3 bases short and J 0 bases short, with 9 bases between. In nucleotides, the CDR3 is TGTGCCAGCAGCTTTTTTGGGATCTCTGGGGCCAACGTCCTGACTTTC. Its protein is CASSFFGISGANVLTF.